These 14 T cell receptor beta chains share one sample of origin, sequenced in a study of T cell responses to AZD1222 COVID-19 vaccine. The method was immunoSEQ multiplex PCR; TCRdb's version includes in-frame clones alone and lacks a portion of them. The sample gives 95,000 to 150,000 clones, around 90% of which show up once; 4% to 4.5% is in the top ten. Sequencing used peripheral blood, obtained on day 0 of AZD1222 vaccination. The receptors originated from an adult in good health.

CDR3 sequence (DNA): TGTGCCAGCAGCTTGAAGGGTGGCACAGATACGCAGTATTTT. This gives the protein CASSLKGGTDTQYF. This rearrangement joins TRBV5-4 to TRBJ2-3, with D unclear. Trimming removed 1 base from V and 1 base from J, with 7 bases in between. The CDR3 is 14 residues long. Germline V gene lookup returns CDR1 SGHNT and CDR2 YYREEE (reference sequence).

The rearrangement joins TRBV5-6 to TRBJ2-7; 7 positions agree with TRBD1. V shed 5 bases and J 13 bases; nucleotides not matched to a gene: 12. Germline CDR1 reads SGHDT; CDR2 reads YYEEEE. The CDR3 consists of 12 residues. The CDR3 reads CASSEDRLRFYF. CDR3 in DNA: TGTGCCAGCAGTGAGGACAGGCTGCGGTTTTACTTC. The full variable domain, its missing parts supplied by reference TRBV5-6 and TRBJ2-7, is DAGVTQSPTHLIKTRGQQVTLRCSPKSGHDTVSWYQQALGQGPQFIFQYYEEEERQRGNFPDRFSGHQFPNYSSELNVNALLLGDSALYLCASSEDRLRFYFGPGTRLTVT.

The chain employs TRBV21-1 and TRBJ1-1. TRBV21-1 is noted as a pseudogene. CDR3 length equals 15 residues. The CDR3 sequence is CASSTKGRMNTEAFF. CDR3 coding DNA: TGTGCCAGCAGCACAAAAGGGAGGATGAACACTGAAGCTTTCTTT.

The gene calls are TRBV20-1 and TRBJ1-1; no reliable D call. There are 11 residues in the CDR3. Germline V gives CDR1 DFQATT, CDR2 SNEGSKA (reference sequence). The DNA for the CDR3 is TGCACCACCATCAGTAGGACTGAAGCTTTCTTT. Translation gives CTTISRTEAFF.

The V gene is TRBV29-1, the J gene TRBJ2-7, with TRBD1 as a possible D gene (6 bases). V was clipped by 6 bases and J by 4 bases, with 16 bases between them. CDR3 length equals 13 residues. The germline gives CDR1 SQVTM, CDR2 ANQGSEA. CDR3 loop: CSVGTGKGYEQYF. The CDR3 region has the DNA TGCAGCGTAGGAACAGGGAAAGGATACGAGCAGTACTTC.

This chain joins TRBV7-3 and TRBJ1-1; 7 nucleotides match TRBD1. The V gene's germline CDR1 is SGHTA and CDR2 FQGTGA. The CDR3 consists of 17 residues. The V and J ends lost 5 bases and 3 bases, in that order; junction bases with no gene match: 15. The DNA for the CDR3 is TGTGCCAGCAGCCCCCGAGGGCTTGACAGGGAGGACACTGAAGCTTTCTTT. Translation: CASSPRGLDREDTEAFF.

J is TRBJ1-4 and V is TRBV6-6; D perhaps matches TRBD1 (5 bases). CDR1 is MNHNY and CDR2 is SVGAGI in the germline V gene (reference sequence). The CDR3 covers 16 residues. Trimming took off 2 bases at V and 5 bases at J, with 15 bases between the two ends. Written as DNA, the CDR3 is TGTGCCAGCAGTTACACTCCATGGGGACGGAATGAAAAACTGTTTTTT. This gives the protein CASSYTPWGRNEKLFF.

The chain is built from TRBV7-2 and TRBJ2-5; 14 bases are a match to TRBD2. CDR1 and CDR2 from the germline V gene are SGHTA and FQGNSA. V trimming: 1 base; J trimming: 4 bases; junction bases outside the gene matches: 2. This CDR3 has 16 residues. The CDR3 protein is CASSLGGLAGVETQYF. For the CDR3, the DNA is TGTGCCAGCAGCTTAGGGGGACTAGCGGGGGTAGAGACCCAGTACTTC.

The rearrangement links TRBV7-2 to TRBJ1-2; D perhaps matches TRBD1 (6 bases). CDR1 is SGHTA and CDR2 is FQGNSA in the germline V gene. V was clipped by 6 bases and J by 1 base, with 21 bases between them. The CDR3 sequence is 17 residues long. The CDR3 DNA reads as TGTGCCAGCAGTCAAGCGGTCCCCAGGGGCAATAACTATGGCTACACCTTC. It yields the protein CASSQAVPRGNNYGYTF.

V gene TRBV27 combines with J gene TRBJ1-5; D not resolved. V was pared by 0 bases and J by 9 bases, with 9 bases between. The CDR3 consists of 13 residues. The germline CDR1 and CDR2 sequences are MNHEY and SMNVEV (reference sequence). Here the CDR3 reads CASSLSHSRPQHF. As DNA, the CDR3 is TGTGCCAGCAGTTTATCCCACAGCCGGCCCCAGCATTTT.

CDR3 sequence reads: CASHSPPEEDDYTF. The CDR3 DNA follows: TGTGCCAGTCACTCCCCCCCCGAGGAGGATGACTACACCTTC. The chain uses TRBV19 and TRBJ1-2; no clear D gene. This CDR3 region has 14 residues. Trimming took off 8 bases at V and 10 bases at J, with 23 bases between the two ends. Germline V gene data show CDR1 as LNHDA and CDR2 as SQIVND (reference sequence).

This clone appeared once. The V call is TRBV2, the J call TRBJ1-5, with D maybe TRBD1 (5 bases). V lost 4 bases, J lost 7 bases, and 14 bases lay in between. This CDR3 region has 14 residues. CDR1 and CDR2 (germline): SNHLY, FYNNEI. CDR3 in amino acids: CASSGNRRGQPQHF. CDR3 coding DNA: TGTGCCAGCAGTGGAAACAGGCGCGGGCAGCCCCAGCATTTT.

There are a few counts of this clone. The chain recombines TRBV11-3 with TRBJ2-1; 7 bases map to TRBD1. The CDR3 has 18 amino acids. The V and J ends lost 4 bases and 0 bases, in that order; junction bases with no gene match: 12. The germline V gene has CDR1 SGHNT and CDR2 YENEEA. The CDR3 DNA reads TGTGCCAGCAGCTCCAAGTGGGACAGAATGAGCTCCTACAATGAGCAGTTCTTC. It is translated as CASSSKWDRMSSYNEQFF.

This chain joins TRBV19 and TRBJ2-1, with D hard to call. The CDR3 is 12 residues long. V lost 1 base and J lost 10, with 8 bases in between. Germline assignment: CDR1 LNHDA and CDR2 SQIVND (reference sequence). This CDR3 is CASSIGSREQFF. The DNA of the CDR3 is TGTGCCAGTAGTATAGGGTCACGGGAGCAGTTCTTC.